This T cell receptor (beta chain) emerged from a study of blood T cells in healthy people across ages. Primed by a sample-barcoded 5' primer and a J-beta primer mix, a second PCR proceeded for roughly 7 to 11 cycles. TCRdb reanalysed the 5' RACE reads using MiXCR and keeps one entry per CDR3 protein. The sample contains approximately 850,000 distinct CDR3 sequences, more than 45% of which appear only once. Findings and caveats of the study: Higher diversity and more naive CD4+ cells were features of long-lived donors, compared to aged donors.

Trimming took 0 bases from V and 3 from J, leaving 15 bases between them. This CDR3 region has 16 residues. Germline CDR1 MGHRA, CDR2 YSYEKL. This clonotype was seen a few times. What it recognizes is unknown. Sequences were obtained from blood. This sequence was found in a man in his thirties or forties in good health. V gene TRBV4-1 combines with J gene TRBJ2-7, with D hard to call. CDR3 bases: TGCGCCAGCAGCCAAGAAAGCGACAAACCGGGCTACGAGCAGTACTTC. Amino acids: CASSQESDKPGYEQYF.